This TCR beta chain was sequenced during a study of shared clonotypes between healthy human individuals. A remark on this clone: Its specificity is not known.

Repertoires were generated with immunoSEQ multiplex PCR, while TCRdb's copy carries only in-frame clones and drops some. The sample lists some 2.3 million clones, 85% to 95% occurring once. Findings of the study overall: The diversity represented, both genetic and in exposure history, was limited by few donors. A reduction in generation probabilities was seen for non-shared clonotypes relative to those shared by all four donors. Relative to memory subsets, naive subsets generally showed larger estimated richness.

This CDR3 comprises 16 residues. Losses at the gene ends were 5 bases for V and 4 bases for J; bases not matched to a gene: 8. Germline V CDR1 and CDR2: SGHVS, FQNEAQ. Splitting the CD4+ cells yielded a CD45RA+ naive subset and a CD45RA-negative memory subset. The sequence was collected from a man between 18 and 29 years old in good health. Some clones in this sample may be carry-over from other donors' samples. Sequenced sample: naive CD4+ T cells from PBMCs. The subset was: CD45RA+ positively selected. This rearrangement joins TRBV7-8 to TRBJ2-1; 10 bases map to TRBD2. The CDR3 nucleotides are TGTGCCAGCAGCCCTACTCGGACTAGCGGTTACAATGAGCAGTTCTTC. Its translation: CASSPTRTSGYNEQFF. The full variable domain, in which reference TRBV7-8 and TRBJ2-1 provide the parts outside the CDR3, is GAGVSQSPRYKVAKRGQDVALRCDPISGHVSLFWYQQALGQGPEFLTYFQNEAQLDKSGLPSDRFFAERPEGSVSTLKIQRTQQEDSAVYLCASSPTRTSGYNEQFFGPGTRLTVL.